This TCR beta chain was sequenced during a study of T-cell memory formation after mild COVID-19. Germline V lookup: CDR1 DFQATT, CDR2 SNEGSKA (reference sequence). This CDR3 comprises 16 residues. The V gene end was trimmed by 0 bases and the J gene end by 0 bases; junction bases not matched to a gene: 3. TCRdb recomputed calls from the 5' RACE reads with MiXCR, one row per CDR3 protein. The sample has hundreds of thousands of distinct CDR3 sequences, roughly 22% seen once. The table lists this clonotype with a few counts. Antigen unknown. Study observations and caveats: CD4+ contracting clones were found mainly in CM and EM, and CD8+ ones in EMRA. Clones that contracted from day 15 to 85 had balanced CD4/CD8; later expanders were CD4+ biased.

The chain is built from TRBV20-1 and TRBJ2-2, with TRBD2 matching over 8 bases. Sequenced material: PBMCs or a T cell subset sorted from them (not recorded which). The clonotype was recovered from an adult woman who had mild COVID-19 (a few samples of this study predate the infection). Cell type and time point are not known. CDR3 DNA sequence: TGCAGTGCTAGAGATTTGGGACTAGCGAACACCGGGGAGCTGTTTTTT. Amino acid sequence: CSARDLGLANTGELFF.